This T cell receptor (beta chain) was captured in a study of blood T cell repertoires in COVID-19. Overall study: Sample material is recorded as cDNA or gDNA derived from T cells, B-cell-depleted T cells, or PBMCs.

The CDR3 is 12 residues long. CDR1 SGHRS and CDR2 YFSETQ come from the germline V gene. Trimming took 0 bases from V and 8 from J, leaving 6 bases between them. Assay: immunoSEQ multiplex PCR; the TCRdb copy retains only in-frame clones and omits some. The sample carries about 62,000 clones, just over 85% recorded once. The chain employs TRBV5-1 and TRBJ2-1; D is ambiguous. Sequenced sample: peripheral blood. The origin of this receptor is an elderly woman with acute or convalescent COVID-19. Here the CDR3 DNA reads TGCGCCAGCAGCTTGGAACTCTATGAGCAGTTCTTC. Translated, it gives CASSLELYEQFF. Full variable domain (missing parts from reference TRBV5-1 and TRBJ2-1): KAGVTQTPRYLIKTRGQQVTLSCSPISGHRSVSWYQQTPGQGLQFLFEYFSETQRNKGNFPGRFSGRQFSNSRSEMNVSTLELGDSALYLCASSLELYEQFFGPGTRLTVL.